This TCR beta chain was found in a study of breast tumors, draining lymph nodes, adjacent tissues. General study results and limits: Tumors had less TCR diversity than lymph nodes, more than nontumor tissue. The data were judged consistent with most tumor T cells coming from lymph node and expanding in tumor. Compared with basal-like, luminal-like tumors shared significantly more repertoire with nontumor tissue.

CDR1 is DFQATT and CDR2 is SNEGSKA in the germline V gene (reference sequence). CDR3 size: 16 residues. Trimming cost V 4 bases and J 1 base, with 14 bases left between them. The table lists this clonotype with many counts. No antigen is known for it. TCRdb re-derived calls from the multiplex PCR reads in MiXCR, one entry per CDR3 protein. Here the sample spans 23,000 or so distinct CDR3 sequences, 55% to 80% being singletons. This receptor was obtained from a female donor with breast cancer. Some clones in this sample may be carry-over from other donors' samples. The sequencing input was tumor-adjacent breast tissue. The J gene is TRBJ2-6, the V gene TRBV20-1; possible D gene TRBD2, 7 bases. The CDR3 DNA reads TGCAGTGCTAAGACAGAGGGGGGGTCTGGGGCCAACGTCCTGACTTTC. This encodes CSAKTEGGSGANVLTF.